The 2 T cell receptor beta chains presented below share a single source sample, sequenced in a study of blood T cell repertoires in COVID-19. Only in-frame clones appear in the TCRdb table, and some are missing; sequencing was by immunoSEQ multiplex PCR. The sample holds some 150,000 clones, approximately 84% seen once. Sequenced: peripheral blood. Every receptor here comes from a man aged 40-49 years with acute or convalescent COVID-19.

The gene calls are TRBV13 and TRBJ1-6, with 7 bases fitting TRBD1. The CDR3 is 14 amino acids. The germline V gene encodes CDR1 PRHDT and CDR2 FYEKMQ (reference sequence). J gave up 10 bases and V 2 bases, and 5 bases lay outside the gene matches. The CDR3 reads CASSLQGVGSPLHF. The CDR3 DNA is TGTGCCAGCAGCTTACAGGGGGTCGGATCACCCCTCCACTTT.

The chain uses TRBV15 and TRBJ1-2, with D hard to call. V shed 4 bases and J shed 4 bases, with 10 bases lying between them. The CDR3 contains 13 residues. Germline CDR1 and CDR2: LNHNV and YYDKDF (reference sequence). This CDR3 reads CATSTTTIYGYTF. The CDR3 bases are TGTGCCACCAGCACAACGACAATCTATGGCTACACCTTC. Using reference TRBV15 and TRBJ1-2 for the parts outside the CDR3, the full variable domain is DAMVIQNPRYQVTQFGKPVTLSCSQTLNHNVMYWYQQKSSQAPKLLFHYYDKDFNNEADTPDNFQSRRPNTSFCFLDIRSPGLGDTAMYLCATSTTTIYGYTFGSGTRLTVV.